A selection of T cell receptor beta chains follows, all from one sample in a study of T cell responses to AZD1222 COVID-19 vaccine. Clones were read by immunoSEQ multiplex PCR, and TCRdb kept only the in-frame ones, dropping some. The sample includes roughly 150,000 clones, 80% to 95% seen only once; the top ten take around 3.6%. Source: peripheral blood, taken on day 0 of AZD1222 vaccination. These receptors originate from an adult in good health. Both conserved end residues are part of each CDR3. A D gene is named only where the DNA matches it firmly. A row's size may be missing; if present it is once, few, many or a size class.

abundance | j_gene | d_gene | v_gene | CDR3nt | CDR3aa
. | TRBJ2-7 | TRBD2 | TRBV5-4 | TGTGCCAGCAGCTTGCCCGGTGGGGGACTAGCGGGAGCCTACGAGCAGTACTTC | CASSLPGGGLAGAYEQYF
once | TRBJ2-1 | . | TRBV18 | TGTGCCAGCTCACCAGTCGGGAGCTCCTACAATGAGCAGTTCTTC | CASSPVGSSYNEQFF
. | TRBJ2-7 | . | TRBV25-1 | TGTGCCAGCAGTGAGACTGGCGGGATTAATCAGTACTTC | CASSETGGINQYF
few | TRBJ2-1 | . | TRBV4-2 | TGTGCCAGCAGCCGGGACCCCGCGGGTGAGCAGTTCTTC | CASSRDPAGEQFF
. | TRBJ1-4 | TRBD1 | TRBV27 | TGTGCCAGCAGCCTCGGGGGGGACAGCTATGAAAAACTGTTTTTT | CASSLGGDSYEKLFF
. | TRBJ2-1 | TRBD2 | TRBV4-2 | TGTGCCAGCAGCCCACGGACTAGCGGGAGCGGGTTGTACAATGAGCAGTTCTTC | CASSPRTSGSGLYNEQFF
. | TRBJ1-1 | . | TRBV6-5 | TGTGCCAGCAGGTACGCTAATGACTGGGGCACTGAAGCTTTCTTT | CASRYANDWGTEAFF
. | TRBJ2-1 | . | TRBV6-6 | TGTGCCAGCAGTTACCGGGGGAACTACAATGAGCAGTTCTTC | CASSYRGNYNEQFF
. | TRBJ2-7 | . | TRBV2 | TGTGCCAGCAGTGTTCGGGTGGAATCGGAGTACTTC | CASSVRVESEYF
. | TRBJ1-2 | . | TRBV11-2 | TGTGCCAGCAGCTCTAGGACGACAGGTGCTAACTATGGCTACACCTTC | CASSSRTTGANYGYTF
. | TRBJ1-1 | . | TRBV5-1 | TGCGCCAGCAGCACGACCGGGAATTTGCGGAACACTGAAGCTTTCTTT | CASSTTGNLRNTEAFF
. | TRBJ1-2 | . | TRBV24-1 | TGTGCCACCAGTGATCGGGGTTCTGCCTATGGCTACACCTTC | CATSDRGSAYGYTF
. | TRBJ2-1 | TRBD2 | TRBV19 | TGTGCCAGTAGTCTACTAGCGGCCTACAATGAGCAGTTCTTC | CASSLLAAYNEQFF
. | TRBJ2-7 | TRBD1 | TRBV6-5 | TGTGCCAGCAGACAACAGGGGACGGGGGAGCAGTACTTC | CASRQQGTGEQYF
. | TRBJ1-4 | . | TRBV29-1 | TGCAGCGCCGCCCGGTCTAATGAAAAACTGTTTTTT | CSAARSNEKLFF
. | TRBJ2-1 | TRBD2 | TRBV19 | TGTGCCAGTAGTATGAGCGGGAGGGCCGACAATGAGCAGTTCTTC | CASSMSGRADNEQFF
. | TRBJ1-6 | . | TRBV27 | TGTGCCAGCAGTTTGGTAGGAAACGCACCCCTCCACTTT | CASSLVGNAPLHF
. | TRBJ2-2 | . | TRBV12-5 | TGTGCTAGTGGTTTGAAGGACTCATACACCGGGGAGCTGTTTTTT | CASGLKDSYTGELFF
many | TRBJ2-7 | . | TRBV14 | TGTGCCAGCTCGGGGGATTCCTACGAGCAGTACTTC | CASSGDSYEQYF
. | TRBJ2-3 | TRBD2 | TRBV5-4 | TGTGCCAGCAGCCCCCCCCCGGGAGGGCTTGCAGATACGCAGTATTTT | CASSPPPGGLADTQYF
. | TRBJ2-7 | TRBD2 | TRBV5-6 | TGTGCCAGCAGCTGGGGACTAGCCAACGAGCAGTACTTC | CASSWGLANEQYF
. | TRBJ2-7 | TRBD2 | TRBV6-5 | TGTGCCAGCAGCCCCCAGCTAGCCGGGAGGGAGCAGTACTTC | CASSPQLAGREQYF
. | TRBJ2-1 | TRBD2 | TRBV24-1 | TGTGCCACCAGTGAGCCCCTGGGACCCATAGCGGGAGGTCTCTACAATGAGCAGTTCTTC | CATSEPLGPIAGGLYNEQFF
once | TRBJ1-2 | . | TRBV11-2 | TGTGCCAGCAGCTTAGATAGCACAGATTATGGCTACACCTTC | CASSLDSTDYGYTF
. | TRBJ2-7 | TRBD1 | TRBV9 | TGTGCCAGCAGCGTAAGACAGGGATCCTACGAGCAGTACTTC | CASSVRQGSYEQYF
once | TRBJ1-4 | TRBD1 | TRBV5-1 | TGCGCCAGCAGCTTACAGGGGAAGGGCGAAAAACTGTTTTTT | CASSLQGKGEKLFF
. | TRBJ1-6 | . | TRBV5-8 | TGTGCCAGCAGCTTGGTAACAGGGCCCCCCCACTTT | CASSLVTGPPHF
. | TRBJ2-7 | . | TRBV30 | TGTGCCTGGAGTGTTGGCGGGCCAGCGTACGAGCAGTACTTC | CAWSVGGPAYEQYF
. | TRBJ2-7 | TRBD1 | TRBV12-5 | TGTGCTAGTGGTTTGGTTTTGGACAGGGGATTGTACGAGCAGTACTTC | CASGLVLDRGLYEQYF
. | TRBJ2-5 | TRBD2 | TRBV4-2 | TGTGCCAGCAGCGTGGGGGGGGGCCAAGAGACCCAGTACTTC | CASSVGGGQETQYF
. | TRBJ2-1 | TRBD2 | TRBV7-2 | TGTGCCAGCAGGCGCGGGACTAGCGGGAGGGGGAGCTCCTACAATGAGCAGTTCTTC | CASRRGTSGRGSSYNEQFF
. | TRBJ2-3 | . | TRBV16 | TGTGCCAGCAGCCCCGGGTACACAGATACGCAGTATTTT | CASSPGYTDTQYF
once | TRBJ1-2 | . | TRBV5-1 | TGCGCCAGCAGCTTGACCGACAGGAAAGATGGCTACACCTTC | CASSLTDRKDGYTF
. | TRBJ1-4 | . | TRBV2 | TGTGCCGCCCGGAGGATCACAACTAATGAAAAACTGTTTTTT | CAARRITTNEKLFF
. | TRBJ1-1 | . | TRBV12-3/TRBV12-4 | TGTGCCAGCAGTGTAACGTGGAACACTGAAGCTTTCTTT | CASSVTWNTEAFF
. | TRBJ1-3 | . | TRBV28 | TGTGCCAGCAGTTTATCACCCGCTGGAAACACCATATATTTT | CASSLSPAGNTIYF
once | TRBJ1-2 | . | TRBV6-1 | TGTGCCAGCAGTGAAAATAATGGCGACTATGGCTACACCTTC | CASSENNGDYGYTF
. | TRBJ2-2 | TRBD1 | TRBV12-5 | TGTGCTAGTGGTTTGGTACTGGGGACAGGGAGCACCGGGGAGCTGTTTTTT | CASGLVLGTGSTGELFF
. | TRBJ2-1 | TRBD1 | TRBV24-1 | TGTGCCACCGAGGACAGGGCGAGGAATGAGCAGTTCTTC | CATEDRARNEQFF
. | TRBJ1-2 | . | TRBV27 | TGTGCCAGCAGTTTGGAACAGGGCCATGGCTACACCTTC | CASSLEQGHGYTF
. | TRBJ1-2 | . | TRBV7-2 | TGTGCCAGCAGCTTAGGGGGGACATCCTATGGCTACACCTTC | CASSLGGTSYGYTF
. | TRBJ2-6 | . | TRBV29-1 | TGCAGCGTTGTGTTCCCGGGGGCGACTGGGGCCAACGTCCTGACTTTC | CSVVFPGATGANVLTF
. | TRBJ2-1 | . | TRBV6-1 | TGTGCCAGCAGTGAAGGAAGGGATGAGCAGTTCTTC | CASSEGRDEQFF
. | TRBJ1-5 | . | TRBV28 | TGTGCCATCACCCCGGGATCTGCAAATCAGCCCCAGCATTTT | CAITPGSANQPQHF
. | TRBJ1-2 | . | TRBV29-1 | TGCAGCGTTGACCAACAGGCTAACTATGGCTACACCTTC | CSVDQQANYGYTF
. | TRBJ1-2 | TRBD1 | TRBV5-1 | TGCGCCAGCAGCGGGACAGGGAACTATGGCTACACCTTC | CASSGTGNYGYTF
. | TRBJ2-7 | . | TRBV2 | TGTGCCAGCATCGAATCAGGGGTCTACGAGCAGTACTTC | CASIESGVYEQYF
. | TRBJ1-2 | . | TRBV6-5 | TGTGCCAGCAGGGCAGCGAACTATGGCTACACCTTC | CASRAANYGYTF
. | TRBJ1-6 | . | TRBV28 | TGTGCCAGCAGTTTGCAACTGGGAGGGTCCTATAATTCACCCCTCCACTTT | CASSLQLGGSYNSPLHF
. | TRBJ2-5 | . | TRBV23-1 | TGCGCCAGCAGTCAATCAGGAGGCAATCGTTGGGAGACCCAGTACTTC | CASSQSGGNRWETQYF
few | TRBJ1-2 | . | TRBV4-3 | TGCGCCAGCAGCCAAGATCCCAGCGCTAACTATGGCTACACCTTC | CASSQDPSANYGYTF
. | TRBJ1-1 | . | TRBV7-2 | TGTGCCAGCAGCTCGCCGGGAGAGGGCGCGAGGACTGAAGCTTTCTTT | CASSSPGEGARTEAFF
. | TRBJ1-1 | . | TRBV6-5 | TGTGCCAGCAGTTACGGTTGGCGGGGCACTGAAGCTTTCTTT | CASSYGWRGTEAFF
few | TRBJ2-7 | . | TRBV3-1/TRBV3-2 | TGTGCCAGCACTCCTGTCGGGGCCTACGAGCAGTACTTC | CASTPVGAYEQYF
. | TRBJ1-2 | . | TRBV30 | TGTGCCTGGAGTGTAGGCTATGGCTACACCTTC | CAWSVGYGYTF
once | TRBJ2-3 | TRBD1 | TRBV11-2 | TGTGCCAGCAGCTCTGGGACAGGGAAGGCGGATACGCAGTATTTT | CASSSGTGKADTQYF
. | TRBJ2-7 | . | TRBV5-1 | TGCGCCAGCAGCGCCCTAGGAGGGACTCCTGGCGAGCAGTACTTC | CASSALGGTPGEQYF
. | TRBJ1-2 | . | TRBV6-5 | TGTGCCAGCAGTTACACAAAGGACAGCTATTATGGCTACACCTTC | CASSYTKDSYYGYTF
. | TRBJ2-7 | . | TRBV28 | TGTGCCAGCAGTTTGTTAGTTATCGGCGGCGAGCAGTACTTC | CASSLLVIGGEQYF
. | TRBJ1-5 | TRBD1 | TRBV19 | TGTGCCAGTAGCTGGGGGACAGGCGAACCACAGCCCCAGCATTTT | CASSWGTGEPQPQHF